The 18 T cell receptor beta chains presented below share a single source sample, sequenced in a study of siplizumab effects on memory and regulatory T cells (dated by TCRdb to about 2019). The library was produced with the immunoSEQ multiplex PCR assay. TCRdb limited this immuneACCESS table to in-frame rearrangements with V and J called. A share of clones is missing; checked studies link under half to unresolved V genes, and the rest is unexplained. For this sample the table gives about 70,000 clones, of which over 80% were detected only once. In total, the top ten clones hold more than 1.5% of the sample. What was sequenced was Tregs sorted from blood. These receptor sequences come from a human donor in good health.

The J gene is TRBJ2-6, the V gene TRBV7-2; D might be TRBD1 or TRBD2, each matching 5 bases. There are 17 residues in the CDR3. CDR1 and CDR2 from the germline V gene are SGHTA and FQGNSA. V lost 4 bases and J lost 3, with 16 bases in between. The CDR3 protein is CASSWGYVGFGANVLTF. The CDR3 DNA sequence: TGTGCCAGCAGCTGGGGGTATGTGGGATTTGGGGCCAACGTCCTGACTTTC.

Turning to this clone: The junction shows a germline mismatch at one end, possibly a read error. CDR3 region: CASSQDGSYGGQETQYF. The CDR3 nucleotides read TGCGCCAGCAGCCAAGATGGATCATACGGCGGTCAAGAGACCCAGTACTTC. The gene calls are TRBV5-4 and TRBJ2-5; D is undetermined. CDR1 is SGHNT, CDR2 YYREEE, per germline (reference sequence). The CDR3 spans 17 residues.

The chain links TRBV5-6 to TRBJ2-3; 9 bases fit TRBD2. Germline values: CDR1 SGHDT, CDR2 YYEEEE. The ends lost 4 bases at V and 0 bases at J; junction bases unmatched: 3. This CDR3 has 15 residues. The CDR3 loop reads CASSRLAASTDTQYF. CDR3 DNA: TGTGCCAGCAGCCGACTAGCGGCGAGCACAGATACGCAGTATTTT. The whole variable domain, filled in from reference TRBV5-6 and TRBJ2-3, reads DAGVTQSPTHLIKTRGQQVTLRCSPKSGHDTVSWYQQALGQGPQFIFQYYEEEERQRGNFPDRFSGHQFPNYSSELNVNALLLGDSALYLCASSRLAASTDTQYFGPGTRLTVL.

V and J are TRBV7-2 and TRBJ1-2; D ambiguous. Per germline, CDR1 SGHTA and CDR2 FQGNSA. Trimming removed 8 bases from V and 0 bases from J, with 13 bases in between. The CDR3 extends over 14 amino acids. The CDR3 loop is CASGLSGANYGYTF. The CDR3 DNA reads TGTGCCAGCGGCCTCTCCGGGGCTAACTATGGCTACACCTTC.

The V call is TRBV11-3, the J call TRBJ2-7; the match to TRBD2 covers 10 bases. CDR1 is SGHNT and CDR2 is YENEEA in the germline V gene. The CDR3 totals 16 residues. Trimming removed 0 bases from V and 9 bases from J; junction bases left unmatched: 11. In DNA, the CDR3 is TGTGCCAGCAGCTTAGAGACTAGCGGGCCGTTTACGAGGCAGTACTTC. This sequence encodes CASSLETSGPFTRQYF.

The V gene is TRBV15, the J gene TRBJ2-5; D may be TRBD1 (5 bases). Between the trimmed V and J ends, which lost 0 bases and 5 bases, there was a span of 13 bases. Germline assignment: CDR1 LNHNV and CDR2 YYDKDF (reference sequence). The CDR3 sequence is 15 residues long. Here the CDR3 reads CATSRDRVFGETQYF. As DNA, the CDR3 is TGTGCCACCAGCAGAGACAGGGTTTTTGGTGAGACCCAGTACTTC.

V gene TRBV18 combines with J gene TRBJ2-1, with TRBD2 matching 9 bases. V shed 5 bases and J 4 bases; nucleotides not matched to a gene: 6. This CDR3 comprises 15 residues. Germline values: CDR1 KGHSH, CDR2 LQKENI. The CDR3 DNA reads as TGTGCCAGCTCAGCCGGGACTAGCAGATACAATGAGCAGTTCTTC. This encodes CASSAGTSRYNEQFF.

This clone is a singleton in its sample. The V call is TRBV6-5, the J call TRBJ1-2; 9 bases match TRBD1. The V gene end was trimmed by 5 bases and the J gene end by 7 bases; junction bases not matched to a gene: 8. CDR3 size: 14 residues. The germline V gene has CDR1 MNHEY and CDR2 SVGAGI. The CDR3 reads CASSPRTGALGYTF. CDR3 nucleotides: TGTGCCAGCAGTCCAAGGACAGGGGCTCTTGGCTACACCTTC.

This chain uses TRBV5-5 with TRBJ2-5; D possibly uses TRBD1 or TRBD2 (5 bases each). V was shortened by 2 bases and J by 9 bases, with 26 bases between the two germline ends. Germline CDR1 is SGHKS and CDR2 is YYEKEE (reference sequence). CDR3 length: 17 amino acids. The CDR3 bases are TGTGCCAGCAGCTTCGAACCCGGGACGGGACCGACGGTGGCCCAGTACTTC. Translation: CASSFEPGTGPTVAQYF.

The CDR3 nucleotides read TGTGCCAGCAGCTCCCTCCCTAGCACAGATACGCAGTATTTT. It is translated as CASSSLPSTDTQYF. V and J are TRBV9 and TRBJ2-3, with D uncertain. CDR3 size: 14 residues. Trimming stripped 4 bases from V and 0 bases from J, with 9 bases between. Germline V gene data show CDR1 as SGDLS and CDR2 as YYNGEE.

By proportion, this clone is medium-sized. The chain uses TRBV29-1 and TRBJ1-2, with TRBD1 matching 7 bases. Germline trimming cut 7 bases from V and 5 bases from J; bases unmatched to any gene: 7. This CDR3 has 12 amino acids. CDR1 SQVTM and CDR2 ANQGSEA come from the germline V gene. In DNA form, the CDR3 reads TGCAGCGGGATGACAGGGTCTTATGGCTACACCTTC. Translation: CSGMTGSYGYTF.

The chain couples TRBV29-1 to TRBJ1-2; D remains ambiguous. Between the trimmed V and J ends, which lost 3 bases and 2 bases, there was a span of 10 bases. Germline assignment: CDR1 SQVTM and CDR2 ANQGSEA. There are 13 residues in the CDR3. The CDR3 spells CSVDSLTNYGYTF. The CDR3 region has the DNA TGCAGCGTTGATTCCTTGACAAACTATGGCTACACCTTC.

The chain uses TRBV5-1 and TRBJ2-2; D gene unclear. This CDR3 is 15 amino acids long. Germline V CDR1 and CDR2: SGHRS, YFSETQ. The ends were cut back, 0 bases at V and 2 bases at J, with 8 bases in the middle. The CDR3 reads CASSLGTRNTGELFF. The CDR3 DNA reads TGCGCCAGCAGCTTGGGTACCCGAAACACCGGGGAGCTGTTTTTT.

The chain couples TRBV7-2 to TRBJ2-4; weak D call: TRBD1 (5 bases). The V end was cut by 1 base, the J end by 0 bases, with 13 bases between. CDR3 size: 17 residues. Germline V gives CDR1 SGHTA, CDR2 FQGNSA. The CDR3 here is CASSLESRALAKNIQYF. As DNA, the CDR3 is TGTGCCAGCAGCTTAGAGAGCAGGGCACTAGCCAAAAACATTCAGTACTTC. Looking up the rest from reference TRBV7-2 and TRBJ2-4 gives the full variable domain: GAGVSQSPSNKVTEKGKDVELRCDPISGHTALYWYRQSLGQGLEFLIYFQGNSAPDKSGLPSDRFSAERTGGSVSTLTIQRTQQEDSAVYLCASSLESRALAKNIQYFGAGTRLSVL.

The chain has TRBV19 and TRBJ2-7, with 10 bases identical to TRBD1. The CDR3 extends over 16 amino acids. Germline lookup yields CDR1 LNHDA and CDR2 SQIVND (reference sequence). J gave up 2 bases and V 4 bases, and 8 bases lay outside the gene matches. The CDR3 is CASSKYRTGGTYEQYF. The CDR3 nucleotides are TGTGCCAGTAGTAAATACCGGACAGGGGGAACCTACGAGCAGTACTTC.

The chain joins TRBV5-1 to TRBJ2-5; 9 bases agree with TRBD1. Trimming took 4 bases from V and 0 from J; bases not matched to a gene: 10. This CDR3 comprises 17 residues. Germline V gives CDR1 SGHRS, CDR2 YFSETQ. Here the CDR3 DNA reads TGCGCCAGCAGCCAAGTTACAGGGGGCAGGTACCAAGAGACCCAGTACTTC. Translated, it gives CASSQVTGGRYQETQYF.

The chain uses TRBV30 and TRBJ2-6, with no clear D. The CDR3 has 15 amino acids. Germline CDR1 reads GTSNPN; CDR2 reads SVGIG (reference sequence). The ends were cut back, 0 bases at V and 0 bases at J, with 6 bases in the middle. For the CDR3, the DNA is TGTGCCTGGAGTGTACAACGCTCTGGGGCCAACGTCCTGACTTTC. Protein: CAWSVQRSGANVLTF.

J is TRBJ1-4 and V is TRBV30; perhaps TRBD1 as D (6 bases). The CDR3 spans 12 residues. Germline CDR1 is GTSNPN and CDR2 is SVGIG (reference sequence). The V gene lost 6 bases and the J gene lost 5 bases, with 10 bases spanning the gap. CDR3 bases: TGTGCCTGCGTAGACAGGAATGAAAAACTGTTTTTT. Translation: CACVDRNEKLFF.